The entry that follows covers one T cell receptor (beta chain) sequence. The data were obtained in a study of cytomegalovirus exposure and HLA in healthy donors. A multiplex PCR was run with 60 Vbeta primers and 13 Jbeta primers. The data were produced by immunoSEQ multiplex PCR, yet TCRdb's version contains in-frame clones alone and is incomplete. Of 120,000 or so clones listed, under 90% are singletons. Trimming removed 7 bases from V and 7 bases from J; junction bases left unmatched: 9. The CDR3 runs to 14 residues. CDR1 is GTSNPN and CDR2 is SVGIG in the germline V gene (reference sequence). The V and J genes are TRBV30 and TRBJ2-2, with 10 bases matching TRBD1. The sample was PBMCs. This receptor was identified in a female donor in good health and CMV-seropositive. This CDR3 is CASSQGTGVGELFF. The CDR3 DNA sequence: TGTGCCTCATCCCAGGGGACAGGGGTCGGGGAGCTGTTTTTT. Full variable domain (remainder filled in from reference TRBV30 and TRBJ2-2): SQTIHQWPATLVQPVGSPLSLECTVEGTSNPNLYWYRQAAGRGLQLLFYSVGIGQISSEVPQNLSASRPQDRQFILSSKKLLLSDSGFYLCASSQGTGVGELFFGEGSRLTVL.